The present entry profiles one TCR beta chain with its context. Its cognate antigen has yet to be identified. The record has no base qualities; no much larger clone is one base away. Using the deep immunoSEQ assay, TCR CDR3 regions were amplified from genomic DNA by multiplex PCR. Genomic DNA extracted from each cell subset was distributed evenly over all wells of several immunoSEQ 96-well plates, and each plate served as one replicate. For sorted subsets, roughly 200 ng genomic DNA, equal to 30,000 to 35,000 T cell genomes, was loaded into each replicate PCR. Purified libraries were quantified with a Qubit 3.0 fluorometer, sized on a Bioanalyzer 2100, and re-quantified with the KAPA Library Quantification kit. Each immunoSEQ 96-well plate was sequenced on its own single-read 150-cycle Illumina NextSeq 550 flow cell. The source study handled its data this way. Because only junctional sequences without quality scores were contained in the immunoSEQ output, filtering matching that applied to full-length reads could not be performed. Sequences were annotated with PyIR, a Python wrapper for IgBLAST v1.9, using IMGT germline references to assign V/J genes and CDR3. Reads were removed for weak V/J assignments (E-value above 1e-6), missing CDR3, stop codons, out-of-frame junctions, or ambiguous translated residues. V3J clonotypes were defined as sequences sharing the same inferred V gene, J gene, and CDR3 amino acid sequence. Percentage overlap between repertoires was calculated by dividing the number of shared unique clonotypes by the size of the smaller repertoire. Richness of each repertoire was evaluated using RTK rarefaction, the Chao1 estimator, and Recon v2.1 estimates of unobserved clonotypes. Generation probabilities were computed with OLGA for all TCRbeta clonotypes obtained by the gDNA method from several donors. The immuneACCESS repertoire file appears here via TCRdb, limited to in-frame rearrangements. These files lack a portion of the clones; in checked studies, under half of the deficit traces to unresolved V genes, and the cause of the others is not known. V, J and clone size are those of that table, while D and trimming were read from the DNA. The table for this sample lists some 240,000 clones; 65% to 70% of them were counted only once. Of the sample, over 8.5% falls within the top ten clones.

The source of the sample is a study of shared clonotypes between healthy human individuals (dated by TCRdb to 2019 to 2021). Concerning the study at large: A few men and a couple of women, aged 18 to 49 years, made up the cohort. Leukapheresis yielded between about 0.85 and 10 billion PBMCs per donor. To estimate repertoire size and how much clonotypes are shared between individuals, the study performed deep sequencing of blood TCR repertoires from 4 to 6 healthy adults. To increase sequencing depth and limit assay-specific biases, different laboratories used diverse techniques to prepare libraries and sequence TCR repertoires. Per donor, three plates each were used for CD4 naive and CD4 memory, two for CD8 naive, and one for CD8 memory. Overall study outcomes, separate from this receptor: The genetic and exposure-history diversity represented was limited by the small number of donors. Sampling was limited to blood, and TCR repertoires in tissue likely differ from TCR repertoires in blood. Based on pairwise subsampling, the degree of clonotype sharing among donors was expected to be affected by sequencing depth. Rarefaction of sorted-subset datasets indicated incomplete sequencing despite the large sequencing depth. Estimated clonotype richness was generally larger for naive than for memory subsets. When several donors were compared, the shared fraction of clonotypes was about 5.4% for naive CD4, more than 3% for naive CD8, 2% to 2.5% for memory CD4, and 0.35% to 0.4% for memory CD8. Compared with non-shared clonotypes, the clonotypes found in all four sorted-subset donors had higher generation probabilities.

Via the germline V gene, CDR1 is SNHLY and CDR2 FYNNEI. V trim: 8 bases; J trim: 5 bases; unmatched bases: 1. Spanning cysteine to phenylalanine, the CDR3 consists of 12 amino acids. CDR3 DNA only is kept here, 36 bases in frame from base 1. The donors were healthy, HIV-negative adults with no recently reported acute infections or vaccinations. All donors were Caucasian adults living in Nashville, Tennessee, USA. Magnetic negative selection was used to enrich CD4+ T cells, after which naive cells were positively selected on CD45RA and the negative fraction became the memory subset. After blood collection by leukapheresis, PBMCs were isolated using Ficoll-Histopaque density gradient centrifugation and then cryopreserved in the vapor phase of liquid nitrogen. Analytical flow cytometry was used to check the purity and quantity of every magnetically sorted T cell population. Each sorted fraction had its genomic DNA isolated and then quantified by UV absorbance on a Nanodrop 2000c.

The chain is encoded by TRBV2 joined to TRBJ2-1, with 9 junctional bases fitting TRBD2. This sequence was found in a man aged 25 to 45 in good health. Input material: memory CD4+ T cells sorted from blood. Explained via the paper, the cell subset or site label denotes: CD45RA-negative fraction. The CDR3 reads as follows: CASAGGNNEQFF. DNA sequence: TGTGCCAGCGCGGGGGGGAACAATGAGCAGTTCTTC.